This TCR beta chain was sequenced during a study of cytomegalovirus exposure and HLA in healthy donors. Study-wide results and limits: The listing of roughly 160 TCR beta chains classed them as cytomegalovirus-associated. In vitro checks showed that a few CMV-associated chains really do target CMV antigens.

The CDR3 spans 15 residues. V gave up 2 bases and J gave up 0 bases; unmatched junction bases: 0. Per the germline V gene, CDR1 is SGHNT and CDR2 is YENEEA. In the case of this clone: As yet, its antigen is unknown.

The study drew the donors from its approximately 120-subject validation cohort, separate from the roughly 710-subject first cohort. TCRdb keeps only in-frame clones here, not all; method: immunoSEQ multiplex PCR. The sample has tens of thousands of clones; around 94% are singletons. The sequenced material came from PBMCs. V and J are TRBV11-3 and TRBJ2-1, with TRBD2 matching 8 bases. The source of this sequence is a young man in good health and CMV-seronegative. This chain's CDR3 is CASSLLAGSYNEQFF. In DNA form, the CDR3 reads TGTGCCAGCAGCTTACTAGCGGGCTCCTACAATGAGCAGTTCTTC.